These 8 T cell receptor beta chains originate from one sample sequenced in a study of tumor-infiltrating lymphocytes in primary liver carcinoma. Synthesis of TCR beta cDNA was carried out from 500 ng total RNA with a constant-region primer. What produced the TCR beta libraries was three nested multiplex PCR rounds using slightly modified ARM-PCR. A C-beta reverse primer and TRBV1-TRBV30 forward primers served in each of the first two PCR rounds, at about 10 cycles apiece. Each CDR3 protein is one row after TCRdb ran MiXCR on the multiplex PCR reads. The sample includes approximately 310,000 distinct CDR3 sequences, 60% to 80% of them seen just once. Unsorted whole blood yielded the blood RNA, and germline DNA was also extracted. Sequences were obtained from peripheral blood. The receptors shown here come from a middle-aged man with primary liver carcinoma and hepatitis B virus infection.

Ten or more counts support this clonotype. This rearrangement joins TRBV10-3 to TRBJ2-1; 7 bases are a match to TRBD2. The V gene's germline CDR1 is ENHRY and CDR2 SYGVKD. The length of the CDR3 is 17 residues. V was clipped by 0 bases and J by 1 base; unmatched bases: 6. CDR3 DNA: TGTGCCATCAGTGAGTCGTTGTTAGCGGGTTCCTACAATGAGCAGTTCTTC. Translating gives CAISESLLAGSYNEQFF.

This clonotype was seen ten or more times. V and J are TRBV12-3 or TRBV12-4 and TRBJ1-5; D gene unclear. The CDR3 is 14 amino acids. Trimming cost V 1 base and J 3 bases, with 7 bases left between them. The CDR3 sequence: CASSLGQFNQPQHF. In DNA form, the CDR3 reads TGTGCCAGCAGTTTAGGGCAGTTCAATCAGCCCCAGCATTTT.

In this sample, this clonotype turned up a few times. The J gene is TRBJ1-3, the V gene TRBV14; no clear D. This CDR3 is built from 15 residues. The V gene's germline CDR1 is SGHDN and CDR2 FVKESK. Trimming removed 3 bases from V and 0 bases from J, with 9 bases in between. CDR3 protein: CASSQRTASGNTIYF. In DNA form, the CDR3 reads TGTGCCAGCAGCCAGAGGACTGCCTCTGGAAACACCATATATTTT.

The chain employs TRBV7-9 and TRBJ2-3; no clear D gene. V was trimmed by 5 bases and J by 0 bases, leaving 15 bases between them. The V gene's germline CDR1 is SEHNR and CDR2 FQNEAQ (reference sequence). This CDR3 comprises 16 residues. CDR3 region: CASSPNQTESTDTQYF. The CDR3 DNA sequence: TGTGCCAGCAGCCCGAACCAGACGGAAAGCACAGATACGCAGTATTTT.

This clonotype has just one count. A much larger clonotype is one base distant, so this may be a read error. The chain has TRBV29-1 and TRBJ2-2; 7 nucleotides align to TRBD1. Germline V lookup: CDR1 SQVTM, CDR2 ANQGSEA. This CDR3 is built from 11 residues. The chain's CDR3 is CNVSGGGELFF. CDR3 nucleotide sequence: TGCAACGTATCAGGGGGCGGGGAGCTGTTTTTT.

This clonotype was counted many times. The chain carries TRBV12-3 or TRBV12-4 and TRBJ2-2, with TRBD2 matching 8 bases. This CDR3 is built from 17 residues. V shed 6 bases, J shed 3 bases, and the junction held 12 bases outside the gene matches. The CDR3 protein is CASRTGGPLWDTGELFF. CDR3 DNA sequence: TGTGCCAGCAGGACGGGAGGGCCCCTCTGGGACACCGGGGAGCTGTTTTTT.

Remarks on this clonotype: A clone one base away is much larger, so this may be a read error. The CDR3 ends on some other residue instead of the conserved phenylalanine or tryptophan, so this is likely a read error. This sequence joins TRBV10-3 and TRBJ2-1, with TRBD2 identical over 16 bases. Germline loops: CDR1 ENHRY, CDR2 SYGVKD. The CDR3 has 16 amino acids. J was trimmed by 6 bases and V by 6 bases; bases with no gene match: 5. CDR3 sequence (DNA): TGTGCCATCAGCCCGGGACTAGCGGGAGGGGTCAATGAGCAGTTCTCC. The encoded protein is CAISPGLAGGVNEQFS.

V and J are TRBV28 and TRBJ1-4; D ambiguous. The V gene lost 3 bases and the J gene lost 4 bases, with 15 bases spanning the gap. CDR1 and CDR2 (germline): MDHEN, SYDVKM. The CDR3 totals 16 residues. CDR3 in amino acids: CASSFVRLGVNEKLFF. As DNA, the CDR3 is TGTGCCAGCAGTTTTGTGCGGCTTGGGGTTAATGAAAAACTGTTTTTT.